A selection of T cell receptor beta chains follows, all from one sample in a study of blood T cell repertoires in COVID-19. Profiling relied on immunoSEQ multiplex PCR, and the TCRdb table lists in-frame clones only, not all of them. The sample consists of tens of thousands of clones, roughly nine tenths of them appearing once. Input material: peripheral blood. The receptors were sampled from a man in his fifties or sixties with acute or convalescent COVID-19. CDR3s include the opening cysteine and the closing phenylalanine or tryptophan. Each record gives: J gene, V gene, clone size, D gene, CDR3 DNA, CDR3 protein. A D gene is named only where the DNA matches it firmly. Rows may omit the clone size; those that give it use once, few, many or a size class.

TRBJ2-3	TRBV3-1/TRBV3-2	NA	TRBD2	TGTGCCAGCAGCCGTCAAAGCGGGATTAGCACAGATACGCAGTATTTT	CASSRQSGISTDTQYF
TRBJ2-6	TRBV19	NA	NA	TGTGCCAGTAGTATCTTTTCGGCAGGGGTTAACTCTGGGGCCAACGTCCTGACTTTC	CASSIFSAGVNSGANVLTF
TRBJ1-4	TRBV7-9	few	NA	TGTGCCAGCAGCTTAGTTCATTTTCGGAATGAAAAACTGTTTTTT	CASSLVHFRNEKLFF
TRBJ2-2	TRBV14	NA	TRBD2	TGTGCCAGCAGCCTCCTTATGATGGCTAGCGGGACCGGGGAGCTGTTTTTT	CASSLLMMASGTGELFF
TRBJ1-5	TRBV28	NA	TRBD1	TGTGCCAGCAATACGATCGGACAGGGAGTTCAGCCCCAGCATTTT	CASNTIGQGVQPQHF
TRBJ1-1	TRBV30	NA	NA	TGTGCCTGGAGTACGAGGGATCGGACTGAAGCTTTCTTT	CAWSTRDRTEAFF
TRBJ1-2	TRBV4-3	NA	TRBD1	TGCGCCAGCAGCCAAGGACAGGGTAGCGACTATGGCTACACCTTC	CASSQGQGSDYGYTF
TRBJ2-2	TRBV24-1	NA	TRBD2	TGTGCCGCCAGTGATCCGGGACTAGCCCCGAACACCGGGGAGCTGTTTTTT	CAASDPGLAPNTGELFF
TRBJ2-1	TRBV4-2	NA	NA	TGTGCCAGCAGCCAAGAATACGACAGCTACAATGAGCAGTTCTTC	CASSQEYDSYNEQFF
TRBJ2-2	TRBV7-9	NA	TRBD1	TGTGCCAGCAGTTCAACAGGGGAGCGGGAGCTGTTTTTT	CASSSTGERELFF
TRBJ1-4	TRBV10-3	NA	TRBD1	TGTGCCATCAGTGAGTGGACAGGGGGCAGTGAAAAACTGTTTTTT	CAISEWTGGSEKLFF
TRBJ2-3	TRBV6-2/TRBV6-3	NA	TRBD2	TGTGCCAGCAGTTTCGGACTAGGAGGCACAGATACGCAGTATTTT	CASSFGLGGTDTQYF
TRBJ2-2	TRBV24-1	NA	TRBD1	TGTGCCACCAGTGATACAGGGGCAACCGGGGAGCTGTTTTTT	CATSDTGATGELFF
TRBJ2-2	TRBV15	once	NA	TGTGCCACCAGCAGAGTCCCCAGGGAGGACGGGGAGCTGTTTTTT	CATSRVPREDGELFF
TRBJ1-1	TRBV20-1	NA	TRBD1	TGCAGTGTGGGACAGGAAGGTTTCTTT	CSVGQEGFF
TRBJ1-1	TRBV10-1	once	NA	TGCGCCAGCAGTGAAAGGGGAAGTGGGAACACTGAAGCTTTCTTT	CASSERGSGNTEAFF
TRBJ2-1	TRBV2	NA	TRBD1	TGTGCCAGCAGTGCCGGGACAGGGTCCTACAATGAGCAGTTCTTC	CASSAGTGSYNEQFF
TRBJ1-1	TRBV27	NA	NA	TGTGCCAGCAGTACCGGGGGTGGCGAAGCTTTCTTT	CASSTGGGEAFF
TRBJ2-5	TRBV28	NA	TRBD1	TGTGCCAGCAACCCGGGACAGACCTTCCAAGAGACCCAGTACTTC	CASNPGQTFQETQYF
TRBJ1-2	TRBV29-1	NA	NA	TGCAGCGTTGACGTCAGGGGCTATGGCTACACCTTC	CSVDVRGYGYTF
TRBJ1-1	TRBV7-2	once	NA	TGTGCCAGCAGCTTAGATCTCATTGGGGGGGGCAGGGTCCTCACTGAAGCTTTCTTT	CASSLDLIGGGRVLTEAFF
TRBJ1-4	TRBV18	once	TRBD1	TGTGCCAGCTCACCACAAGGACAGGCGGGTGAAAAACTGTTTTTT	CASSPQGQAGEKLFF
TRBJ2-5	TRBV6-6	NA	NA	TGTGCCAGCAGTTACTCGGGGGGGCTAGAGACCCAGTACTTC	CASSYSGGLETQYF
TRBJ2-1	TRBV10-3	NA	NA	TGTGCCGCCCGAGAATCCGGGAAGGGCAATGAGCAGTTCTTC	CAARESGKGNEQFF
TRBJ2-1	TRBV4-2	NA	TRBD1	TGTGCCAGCAGCTCGCCCGGGACAGCCTACAATGAGCAGTTCTTC	CASSSPGTAYNEQFF
TRBJ1-2	TRBV6-5	NA	TRBD1	TGTGCCAGCAGTTACTTGGCAGGGGGCTACTATGGCTACACCTTC	CASSYLAGGYYGYTF
TRBJ2-2	TRBV7-2	NA	TRBD2	TGTGCCAGCAGCTCGGGACTAGCGGGAGGGGTCGGCACCGGGGAGCTGTTTTTT	CASSSGLAGGVGTGELFF
TRBJ2-5	TRBV19	NA	TRBD2	TGTGCCAGTAGTCGGGGACTAGAAGAGACCCAGTACTTC	CASSRGLEETQYF
TRBJ1-1	TRBV2	NA	NA	TGTGCCAGCAGGCGGCAGGGGATAATGAACACTGAAGCTTTCTTT	CASRRQGIMNTEAFF
TRBJ1-2	TRBV7-9	NA	TRBD1	TGTGCCAGCAGCTCGTCAACAGGGGTAGACTATGGCTACACCTTC	CASSSSTGVDYGYTF
TRBJ1-2	TRBV6-2/TRBV6-3	NA	NA	TGTGCCAGCAGTCGCTCAGCTGGCAGGGACTATGGCTACACCTTC	CASSRSAGRDYGYTF
TRBJ1-5	TRBV5-1	NA	TRBD1	TGCGCCAGCAGCTTCCAGACAGGGAACCCCCGAGCCATCCTTAGCAATCAGCCCCAGCATTTT	CASSFQTGNPRAILSNQPQHF
TRBJ2-3	TRBV5-1	NA	TRBD2	TGCGCCAGCAGCTTGCCGGGGGGAAGCACAGATACGCAGTATTTT	CASSLPGGSTDTQYF
TRBJ2-1	TRBV7-9	NA	TRBD2	TGTGCCAGCAGCCAAGAAACTAGCGGGAGCCTCTACAATGAGCAGTTCTTC	CASSQETSGSLYNEQFF
TRBJ1-6	TRBV5-4	once	NA	TGTGCCAGCAGCTTTGGCCGGAGTAATAATTCACCCCTCCACTTT	CASSFGRSNNSPLHF
TRBJ2-2	TRBV2	NA	NA	TGTGCCCGCCGCATGGGGGCGGGGGAGAACACCGGGGAGCTGTTTTTT	CARRMGAGENTGELFF
TRBJ1-3	TRBV6-1	NA	NA	TGTGCCAGCCGTGAGGACGGGGGAGGTGGAAACACCATATATTTT	CASREDGGGGNTIYF
TRBJ1-5	TRBV19	NA	NA	TGTGCCAGTAACGATCGGGGTCCCCATAGCAATCAGCCCCAGCATTTT	CASNDRGPHSNQPQHF
TRBJ1-4	TRBV18	NA	NA	TGTGCCAGCTCCCCTACCACCGATCAGGGACAACCGAATGAAAAACTGTTTTTT	CASSPTTDQGQPNEKLFF
TRBJ1-1	TRBV6-5	NA	NA	TGTGCCAGCCAAGAGGATTACACTGAAGCTTTCTTT	CASQEDYTEAFF
TRBJ2-2	TRBV28	NA	NA	TGTGCCAGCAGTTCGATGGGTGGGAGGAACACCGGGGAGCTGTTTTTT	CASSSMGGRNTGELFF
TRBJ1-2	TRBV6-2/TRBV6-3	NA	NA	TGTGCCAGCAGTTACGGCAGGGCCGACTATGGCTACACCTTC	CASSYGRADYGYTF
TRBJ1-1	TRBV28	NA	TRBD1	TGTGCCAGCAGTTTCAATGTCGGACAGGTTTCTGAAGCTTTCTTT	CASSFNVGQVSEAFF
TRBJ2-2	TRBV27	NA	NA	TGTGCCAGCACTCTCACCGAACTCTACCTCACGAACACCGGGGAGCTGTTTTTT	CASTLTELYLTNTGELFF
TRBJ1-2	TRBV5-5	NA	NA	TGTGCCAGCAGCTTGGAGCCGGGACAAACTAACTATGGCTACACCTTC	CASSLEPGQTNYGYTF
TRBJ2-2	TRBV4-1	few	TRBD1	TGCGCCAGCAGCCGGGCCGGGACAGGGAACACCGGGGAGCTGTTTTTT	CASSRAGTGNTGELFF
TRBJ1-1	TRBV4-2	NA	NA	TGTGCCAGCAGCCAAGAACCACGGGCTGAAGCTTTCTTT	CASSQEPRAEAFF
TRBJ2-5	TRBV6-5	NA	TRBD1	TGTGCCAGTAGACAGACAGGGGGCCAAGAGACCCAGTACTTC	CASRQTGGQETQYF
TRBJ1-5	TRBV19	NA	NA	TGTGCCACCACGGGTTATAGCAATCAGCCCCAGCATTTT	CATTGYSNQPQHF
TRBJ1-5	TRBV28	NA	NA	TGTGCCTCCCGAGGCTTTAGCAATCAGCCCCAGCATTTT	CASRGFSNQPQHF